This T cell receptor beta chain was observed in a study of shared clonotypes between healthy human individuals. Sequencing used immunoSEQ multiplex PCR; TCRdb keeps in-frame clones, though not all of them. In the table there are nearly 500,000 clones, around 80% of which are singletons. Germline loops: CDR1 MNHNS, CDR2 SASEGT. The V end lost 4 bases, the J end lost 0 bases, and 9 bases lay between the germline ends. The CDR3 consists of 14 residues. Material: PBMCs. The V call is TRBV6-1, the J call TRBJ1-1; the D is unclear. The TCR originated in a woman aged 40 to 50 in good health. Some clones in this sample may be carry-over from other donors' samples. CDR3 coding DNA: TGTGCCAGCAGTGTGACTAACATGAACACTGAAGCTTTCTTT. It translates to CASSVTNMNTEAFF.